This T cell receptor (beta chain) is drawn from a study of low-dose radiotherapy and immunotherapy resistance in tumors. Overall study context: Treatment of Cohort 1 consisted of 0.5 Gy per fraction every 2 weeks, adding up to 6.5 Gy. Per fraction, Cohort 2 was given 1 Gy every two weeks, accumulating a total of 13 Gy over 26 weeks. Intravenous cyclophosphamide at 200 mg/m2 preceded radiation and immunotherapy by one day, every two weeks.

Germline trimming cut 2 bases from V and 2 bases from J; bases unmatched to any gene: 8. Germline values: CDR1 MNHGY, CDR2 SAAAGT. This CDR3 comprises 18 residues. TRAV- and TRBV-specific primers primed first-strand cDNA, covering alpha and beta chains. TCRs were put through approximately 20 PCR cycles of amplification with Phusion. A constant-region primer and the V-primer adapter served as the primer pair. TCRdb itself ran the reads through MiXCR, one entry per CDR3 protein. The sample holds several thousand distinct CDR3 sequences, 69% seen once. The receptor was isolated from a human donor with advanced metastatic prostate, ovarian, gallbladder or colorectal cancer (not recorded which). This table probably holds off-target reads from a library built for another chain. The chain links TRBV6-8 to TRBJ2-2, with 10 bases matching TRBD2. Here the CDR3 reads CASSYPGLAGANTGELFF. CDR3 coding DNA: TGTGCCAGCAGTTACCCGGGGCTAGCGGGAGCAAACACCGGGGAGCTGTTTTTT.